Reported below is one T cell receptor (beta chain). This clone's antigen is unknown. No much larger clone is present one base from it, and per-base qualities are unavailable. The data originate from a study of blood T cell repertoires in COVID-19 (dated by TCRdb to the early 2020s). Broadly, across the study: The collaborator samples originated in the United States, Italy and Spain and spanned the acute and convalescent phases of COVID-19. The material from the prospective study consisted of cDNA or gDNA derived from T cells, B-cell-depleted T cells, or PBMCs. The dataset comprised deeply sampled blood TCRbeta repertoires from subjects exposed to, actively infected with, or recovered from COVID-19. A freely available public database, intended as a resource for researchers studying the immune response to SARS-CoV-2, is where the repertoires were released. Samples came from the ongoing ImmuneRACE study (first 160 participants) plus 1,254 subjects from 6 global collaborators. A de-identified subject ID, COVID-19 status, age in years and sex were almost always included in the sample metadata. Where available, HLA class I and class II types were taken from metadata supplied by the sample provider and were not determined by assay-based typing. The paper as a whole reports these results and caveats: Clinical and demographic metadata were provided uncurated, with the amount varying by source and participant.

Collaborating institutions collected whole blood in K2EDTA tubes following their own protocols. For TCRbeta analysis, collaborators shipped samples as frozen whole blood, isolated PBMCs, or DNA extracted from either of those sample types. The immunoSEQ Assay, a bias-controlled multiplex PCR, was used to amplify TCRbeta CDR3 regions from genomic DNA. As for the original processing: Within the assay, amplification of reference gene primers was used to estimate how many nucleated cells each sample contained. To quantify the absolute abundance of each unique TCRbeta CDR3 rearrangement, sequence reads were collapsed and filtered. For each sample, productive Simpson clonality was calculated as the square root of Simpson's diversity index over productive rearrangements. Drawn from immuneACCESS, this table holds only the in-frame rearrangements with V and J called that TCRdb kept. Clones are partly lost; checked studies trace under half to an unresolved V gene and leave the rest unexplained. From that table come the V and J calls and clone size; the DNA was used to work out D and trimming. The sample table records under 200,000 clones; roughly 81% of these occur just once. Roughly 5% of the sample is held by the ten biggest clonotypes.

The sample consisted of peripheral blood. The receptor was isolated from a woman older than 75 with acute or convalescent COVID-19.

The CDR3 protein sequence reads: CASSPLAGVYNEQFF. In nucleotides, the sequence is TGCGCCAGCAGCCCACTAGCGGGAGTATACAATGAGCAGTTCTTC. This chain joins TRBV5-1 to TRBJ2-1; 11 junctional bases match TRBD2. V has 4 bases trimmed and J has 4 bases trimmed; junction bases matching no gene number 4. CDR1 is given as SGHRS and CDR2 as YFSETQ, both from the germline V gene. The CDR3 covers 15 residues, taking in both the cysteine and the phenylalanine. Kept here is only the CDR3 DNA, which spans 45 bases and is read in frame from base 1. This CDR3, with the reference TRBV5-1 and TRBJ2-1 proteins standing in past its ends, gives the full variable domain KAGVTQTPRYLIKTRGQQVTLSCSPISGHRSVSWYQQTPGQGLQFLFEYFSETQRNKGNFPGRFSGRQFSNSRSEMNVSTLELGDSALYLCASSPLAGVYNEQFFGPGTRLTVL.